This TCR beta chain originates from a study of T cells in Graves' hyperthyroidism and ophthalmopathy. The study's findings and limits: The model identified upcoming ophthalmopathy a median approximately 6.5 months ahead of onset. Blood shared most expanded thyroid clonotypes above 0.001.

This clonotype was recorded at least ten times. The antigen is undetermined. Trimming pared 9 bases from V and 1 base from J, leaving 11 bases between. CDR1 and CDR2 from the germline V gene are MDHEN and SYDVKM. The CDR3 is 13 amino acids. It was RNA transcripts that yielded the amplified TCR beta CDR3 regions. An initial round of RT-PCR targeting the TCR CDR3 relied on the HTBI primer set. A single record per CDR3 protein comes from TCRdb applying MiXCR to the multiplex PCR reads. The sample lists approximately 200,000 distinct CDR3 sequences, around 18% seen once, with just under 45% in the top ten. Among the patients, aged 18 to 65, hyperthyroidism was newly diagnosed and had lasted under 2 months. Exclusion of patients followed from uncontrolled infection, other autoimmune disease, pregnancy or lactation.

The rearrangement uses TRBV28 and TRBJ2-3; no firm D call. The origin of this receptor is a man in his forties with Graves' hyperthyroidism. The sequencing sample was made of blood. Written as DNA, the CDR3 is TGTGCCAGTACGTCGCGTCGCACAGATACGCAGTATTTT. Its protein is CASTSRRTDTQYF.